A single sample gave rise to the 5 T cell receptor beta chains below, sequenced in a study of T cells in Graves' hyperthyroidism and ophthalmopathy. From RNA transcripts, TCR beta CDR3 regions were amplified. Using the HTBI primer set, a first-round RT-PCR was run on the TCR CDR3. One entry per CDR3 protein results from TCRdb running MiXCR on the multiplex PCR reads. The sample includes roughly 500,000 distinct CDR3 sequences, about 22% of them seen just once. The sequenced sample was blood. All receptors come from a woman in her 70s with Graves' ophthalmopathy.

For this clonotype: At one end the junction does not follow the germline gene, possibly because of a read error. The chain has TRBV5-4 and TRBJ2-2; no reliable D call. The CDR3 loop spans 16 amino acids. CDR1 and CDR2 (germline): SGHNT, YYREEE (reference sequence). CDR3 coding DNA: TGTGCCAGCAGATTGGCCGGCGGCTCGAACACCGGGGAGCTGTTTTTT. It translates to CASRLAGGSNTGELFF. The whole variable domain, filled in from reference TRBV5-4 and TRBJ2-2, reads ETGVTQSPTHLIKTRGQQVTLRCSSQSGHNTVSWYQQALGQGPQFIFQYYREEENGRGNFPPRFSGLQFPNYSSELNVNALELDDSALYLCASRLAGGSNTGELFFGEGSRLTVL.

The rearrangement uses TRBV5-1 and TRBJ2-5, with 12 bases lining up with TRBD2. Germline-derived CDR1 and CDR2 are SGHRS and YFSETQ. J lost 2 bases, V lost 3 bases, and 5 bases had no gene match. The CDR3 totals 16 residues. Here the CDR3 DNA reads TGCGCCAGCAGCTCAGGACTAGCGGGACCACAAGAGACCCAGTACTTC. Its translation: CASSSGLAGPQETQYF.

Concerning this clonotype itself: Just one base apart from a much larger clone, this may be a read error. V usage is TRBV12-3 or TRBV12-4 and J usage is TRBJ2-7; D might be TRBD1 (7 bases). CDR3 length: 17 amino acids. Deletions cut 5 bases from V and 2 bases from J, with 22 bases between. The CDR3 DNA reads as TGTGCCAGCAGTCCCACGGCAGGGGGGACCCTTCCCTACGAGCAGTACTTC. As protein: CASSPTAGGTLPYEQYF.

The chain recombines TRBV4-1 with TRBJ2-2; D remains unclear. CDR1 MGHRA and CDR2 YSYEKL come from the germline V gene. The CDR3 loop spans 14 amino acids. V shed 2 bases and J shed 9 bases, with 13 bases lying between them. Here the CDR3 reads CASSQTASRRELFF. CDR3 DNA: TGCGCCAGCAGCCAAACTGCAAGCCGGCGGGAGCTGTTTTTT.

A note on this clonotype: This clone may be a read error of a much larger clone one base away. Because the CDR3 is missing its conserved closing phenylalanine or tryptophan, this is likely a read error. This sequence joins TRBV25-1 and TRBJ2-7; TRBD1 aligns across 8 bases. Germline CDR1 and CDR2: MGHDK and SYGVNS. V shed 7 bases, J shed 0 bases, and the junction held 8 bases outside the gene matches. The CDR3 length is 15 residues. CDR3 in DNA: TGTGCCAGCATCGGGCAGGGGGCCCTCTCCTACGAGCAGTACCTC. Translating gives CASIGQGALSYEQYL.